What follows are 19 T cell receptor beta chains derived from one specimen sequenced in a study of T cell responses to AZD1222 COVID-19 vaccine. Method: immunoSEQ multiplex PCR; TCRdb's copy keeps in-frame clones and lacks some. Among roughly 24,000 clones listed, about nine tenths were seen once. The specimen was peripheral blood, collected 28 days after the second AZD1222 dose. Source of these receptors: an adult who received the AZD1222 COVID-19 vaccine.

Only one count was recorded for this clone. V and J are TRBV7-9 and TRBJ2-7, with 8 positions matching TRBD1. Per germline, CDR1 SEHNR and CDR2 FQNEAQ (reference sequence). The CDR3 contains 15 residues. J gave up 5 bases and V 2 bases, and 8 bases lay outside the gene matches. The CDR3: CASSLTRDRSHEQYF. CDR3 nucleotides: TGTGCCAGCAGCTTAACCCGGGACAGGTCCCACGAGCAGTACTTC. Full variable domain (outside the CDR3, taken from reference TRBV7-9 and TRBJ2-7): DTGVSQNPRHKITKRGQNVTFRCDPISEHNRLYWYRQTLGQGPEFLTYFQNEAQLEKSRLLSDRFSAERPKGSFSTLEIQRTEQGDSAMYLCASSLTRDRSHEQYFGPGTRLTVT.

This chain uses TRBV19 with TRBJ2-3; D is unclear. The V end was cut by 3 bases, the J end by 0 bases, with 13 bases between. Per germline, CDR1 LNHDA and CDR2 SQIVND (reference sequence). This CDR3 is built from 16 residues. The CDR3, as DNA: TGTGCCAGTAGTATTGGAGTGCAAACTAGCACAGATACGCAGTATTTT. Translation: CASSIGVQTSTDTQYF.

J is TRBJ2-3 and V is TRBV6-5, with D hard to call. Trimming pared 8 bases from V and 5 bases from J, leaving 11 bases between. Germline V gene data show CDR1 as MNHEY and CDR2 as SVGAGI. The CDR3 contains 12 residues. CDR3 nucleotide sequence: TGTGCCAGCGGGCGAACCAAAGATACGCAGTATTTT. It translates to CASGRTKDTQYF.

This clone was counted once. V is TRBV9 and J is TRBJ2-7; D not resolved. Germline values: CDR1 SGDLS, CDR2 YYNGEE. The CDR3 totals 13 residues. V lost 3 bases and J lost 0, with 7 bases in between. The CDR3 DNA follows: TGTGCCAGCAGCGGGGGAAACTCCTACGAGCAGTACTTC. As protein: CASSGGNSYEQYF.

This clone was found once. The V and J genes are TRBV2 and TRBJ1-2, with D unresolved. V lost 4 bases to trimming and J lost 8 bases, with 14 bases between them. CDR3 length: 13 residues. Germline V gene data show CDR1 as SNHLY and CDR2 as FYNNEI. CDR3 DNA: TGTGCCAGCAGTGTCGGCAGCGGTGGCGGCTACACCTTC. Its protein product is CASSVGSGGGYTF.

The V gene is TRBV6-5, the J gene TRBJ1-2; D remains unclear. From germline, CDR1 is MNHEY and CDR2 SVGAGI. Trimming removed 0 bases at V and 0 bases at J, with 8 bases between. There are 15 residues in the CDR3. CDR3 nucleotide sequence: TGTGCCAGCAGTTACTCGCGGGGAACTAACTATGGCTACACCTTC. As protein: CASSYSRGTNYGYTF.

The chain links TRBV28 to TRBJ2-7; perhaps TRBD2 as D (6 bases). Germline loops: CDR1 MDHEN, CDR2 SYDVKM. Trimming stripped 8 bases from V and 2 bases from J, with 13 bases between. This CDR3 contains 13 residues. The CDR3 loop reads CASGAEGTYEQYF. The CDR3 DNA reads as TGTGCCAGCGGCGCGGAGGGCACCTACGAGCAGTACTTC.

V is TRBV28 and J is TRBJ1-2, with TRBD1 matching over 7 bases. Germline CDR1 is MDHEN and CDR2 is SYDVKM. The CDR3 has 12 residues. V dropped 9 bases and J dropped 5; count of bases not matched to a gene: 6. The CDR3 reads CASIQGSYGYTF. The CDR3, as DNA: TGTGCCAGTATACAGGGGTCTTATGGCTACACCTTC.

The chain couples TRBV19 to TRBJ1-5; no reliable D call. Trimming stripped 1 base from V and 1 base from J, with 8 bases between. The CDR3 covers 15 residues. The germline CDR1 and CDR2 sequences are LNHDA and SQIVND (reference sequence). The CDR3 is CASSIGGRSNQPQHF. In DNA form, the CDR3 reads TGTGCCAGTAGTATAGGGGGAAGGAGCAATCAGCCCCAGCATTTT.

The genes are TRBV3-1 (or the pseudogene TRBV3-2) and TRBJ1-3, with D maybe TRBD1 (5 bases). The CDR3 covers 15 residues. Trimming took 1 base from V and 1 from J, leaving 8 bases between them. Germline CDR1 and CDR2: LGHDT and YNNKEL (reference sequence). This CDR3 is CASSQVWGSGNTIYF. The CDR3 nucleotides are TGTGCCAGCAGCCAAGTTTGGGGGTCTGGAAACACCATATATTTT.

This rearrangement joins TRBV29-1 to TRBJ2-5; TRBD1 matches at 10 bases. Germline lookup yields CDR1 SQVTM and CDR2 ANQGSEA. CDR3 length: 12 residues. The junction had 3 bases not matched to a gene; V was cut back by 7 bases and J by 4 bases. The CDR3 protein is CSGRTGGETQYF. Written as DNA, the CDR3 is TGCAGCGGACGGACAGGGGGAGAGACCCAGTACTTC.

This chain connects TRBV5-4 to TRBJ2-5; D is unclear. In germline, CDR1 is SGHNT, CDR2 YYREEE (reference sequence). V was shortened by 2 bases and J by 2 bases, with 7 bases between the two germline ends. The CDR3 runs to 13 residues. CDR3 region: CASSFQEQETQYF. The CDR3 bases are TGTGCCAGCAGCTTCCAAGAGCAAGAGACCCAGTACTTC.

The chain couples TRBV6-1 to TRBJ2-6; D call uncertain. Germline V gene sequence: CDR1 MNHNS, CDR2 SASEGT. The V and J ends lost 2 bases and 0 bases respectively, with 5 bases between them. The CDR3 runs to 15 residues. The CDR3 nucleotides are TGTGCCAGCAGTGAACAAACCTCTGGGGCCAACGTCCTGACTTTC. It translates to CASSEQTSGANVLTF.

The rearrangement links TRBV5-1 to TRBJ1-1; no clear D. Trimming cost V 2 bases and J 2 bases, with 13 bases left between them. The germline V gene encodes CDR1 SGHRS and CDR2 YFSETQ. The CDR3 spans 15 residues. The CDR3 DNA reads TGCGCCAGCAGCTTTGTTGCTCGACTAAACACTGAAGCTTTCTTT. Encoded protein: CASSFVARLNTEAFF.

There are a few counts of this clone. This rearrangement joins TRBV20-1 to TRBJ1-2; no clear D gene. V lost 3 bases and J 5 bases, leaving 16 bases between the germline ends. Germline CDR1 is DFQATT and CDR2 is SNEGSKA (reference sequence). The CDR3 loop spans 14 amino acids. The chain's CDR3 is CSASTSNYTYGYTF. The DNA of the CDR3 is TGCAGTGCTAGTACTTCTAACTACACGTATGGCTACACCTTC.

This clone was counted a few times. The rearrangement uses TRBV2 and TRBJ1-2; maybe TRBD1 (6 bases). This CDR3 region has 12 residues. V was pared by 5 bases and J by 7 bases, with 11 bases between. Germline lookup yields CDR1 SNHLY and CDR2 FYNNEI. CDR3 loop: CASSIQGGGYTF. The DNA of the CDR3 is TGTGCCAGCAGTATACAGGGCGGTGGCTACACCTTC.

This clone has just one count. This sequence joins TRBV9 and TRBJ1-2; no clear D. Per the germline V gene, CDR1 is SGDLS and CDR2 is YYNGEE. The CDR3 runs 15 residues. V lost 0 bases and J 3 bases, leaving 12 bases between the germline ends. The CDR3, as DNA: TGTGCCAGCAGCGTAGAAGGCGGGAGGGACTATGGCTACACCTTC. Its protein is CASSVEGGRDYGYTF.

The chain employs TRBV4-2 and TRBJ1-4; D gene ambiguous. Germline CDR1 is LGHNA and CDR2 is YNFKEQ. V was cut by 1 base and J by 9 bases, with 9 bases left in between. The CDR3 is 13 amino acids. The CDR3 coding sequence is TGTGCCAGCAGCCAAGGGTCAGAAAAAAAACTGTTTTTT. Its protein product is CASSQGSEKKLFF.

The chain uses TRBV15 and TRBJ2-3; D uncertain. Germline values: CDR1 LNHNV, CDR2 YYDKDF (reference sequence). The CDR3 is 14 residues long. V lost 2 bases to trimming and J lost 4 bases, with 10 bases between them. In nucleotides, the CDR3 is TGTGCCACCAGCAGAAGAAGCGATTCAGATACGCAGTATTTT. Its translation is CATSRRSDSDTQYF.